The clone carrying this T cell receptor beta chain has only a few counts. This record belongs to a study of blood T cells in healthy people across ages. The second PCR ran roughly 6 to 11 cycles with a sample-barcoded 5' primer and J-beta primers. Each CDR3 protein is one row after TCRdb ran MiXCR on the 5' RACE reads. The table has 450,000 to 600,000 distinct CDR3 sequences, roughly a quarter seen once. V was pared by 4 bases and J by 5 bases, with 14 bases between. Germline V gene data show CDR1 as SEHNR and CDR2 as FQNEAQ (reference sequence). The CDR3 extends over 14 amino acids. The sample was also reused in another study, on T cells of mothers and their children. Per that study: The second PCR used the M1S primer, and this primer added sample barcodes and 2-4 random nucleotides.

The sequence was collected from a boy under 10 years old in good health. Sequencing was carried out using blood. This rearrangement joins TRBV7-9 to TRBJ1-2, with no clear D. CDR3 bases: TGTGCCAGCAGCTCAGACCGGGGAACTTATGGCTACACCTTC. It specifies CASSSDRGTYGYTF.